Presented here are 9 T cell receptor beta chains from one specimen sequenced in a study of response to subunit inactivated influenza vaccine listed by TCRdb under 2018. The receptor library was made with RT-PCR. The listed sequencing device is Illumina HiSeq 2500. Using fastp trimming at Q25 and MiXCR clonotype assembly, TCRdb reanalyzed the public sequencing data and kept in-frame beta chains. Each CDR3 protein gets just one entry, which takes the most common genes and DNA from the rows behind it. In all, the sample holds just over 300,000 distinct CDR3 sequences, and approximately 21% of those were seen once. The ten top clones hold 9% to 12% of the sample. Sequenced material: PBMCs from blood, taken about 19 months after vaccination. The receptors stem from a man aged 50 to 69 who received an inactivated influenza vaccine. Donor details come from another sample of the same person, matched by shared clones.

This chain links TRBV7-2 with TRBJ1-4, with 10 positions matching TRBD1. V gave up 0 bases and J gave up 10 bases; unmatched junction bases: 8. There are 16 residues in the CDR3. Germline V gives CDR1 SGHTA, CDR2 FQGNSA. CDR3 protein: CASSLAPGQGTGKLFF. In nucleotides, the CDR3 is TGTGCCAGCAGCTTAGCACCGGGACAGGGGACTGGAAAACTGTTTTTT.

This clonotype has a handful of counts. The chain has TRBV6-5 and TRBJ1-6; D is ambiguous. The ends were cut back, 3 bases at V and 9 bases at J, with 15 bases in the middle. The CDR3 extends over 15 amino acids. CDR1 and CDR2 (germline): MNHEY, SVGAGI. Here the CDR3 DNA reads TGTGCCAGCAGTTATACAAGGGTGTCAGTTTCACCCCTCCACTTT. Its protein is CASSYTRVSVSPLHF.

The rearrangement uses TRBV4-3 and TRBJ2-3; D is unresolved. CDR3 length equals 14 residues. Trimming pared 0 bases from V and 1 base from J, leaving 5 bases between. The V gene's germline CDR1 is LGHNA and CDR2 YSLEER. The CDR3 DNA follows: TGCGCCAGCAGCCAAGATCGGGGCACAGATACGCAGTATTTT. Encoded protein: CASSQDRGTDTQYF.

The J gene is TRBJ2-7, the V gene TRBV10-3; D tentatively reads TRBD1 or TRBD2 (5 bases each). The CDR3 runs to 16 residues. Trimming cost V 3 bases and J 5 bases, with 20 bases left between them. Germline V gene data show CDR1 as ENHRY and CDR2 as SYGVKD. The CDR3 nucleotides read TGTGCCATCAGTGAAAAATCAGGGACCATGGGCCACGAGCAGTACTTC. Residues: CAISEKSGTMGHEQYF.

This rearrangement joins TRBV2 to TRBJ2-7; D is uncertain. From germline, CDR1 is SNHLY and CDR2 FYNNEI. The V end was cut by 7 bases, the J end by 0 bases, with 10 bases between. The CDR3 extends over 13 amino acids. CDR3 residues: CASNNKVSYEQYF. The CDR3 DNA is TGTGCCAGCAATAACAAGGTCTCCTACGAGCAGTACTTC.

This chain joins TRBV18 and TRBJ1-6, with D possibly matching TRBD1 (5 bases). The CDR3 is 15 residues long. V dropped 6 bases and J dropped 7 bases, with 16 bases sitting between them. Germline CDR1 reads KGHSH; CDR2 reads LQKENI. This chain's CDR3 is CASSPRGTENSPLHF. The DNA of the CDR3 is TGTGCCAGCTCCCCCCGGGGGACCGAAAATTCACCCCTCCACTTT. Full variable domain (remainder filled in from reference TRBV18 and TRBJ1-6): NAGVMQNPRHLVRRRGQEARLRCSPMKGHSHVYWYRQLPEEGLKFMVYLQKENIIDESGMPKERFSAEFPKEGPSILRIQQVVRGDSAAYFCASSPRGTENSPLHFGNGTRLTVT.

This clonotype was detected only a few times. V and J are TRBV11-2 and TRBJ2-7; D may be TRBD1 (6 bases). Germline-derived CDR1 and CDR2 are SGHAT and FQNNGV. V was cut by 1 base and J by 2 bases, with 15 bases left in between. This CDR3 has 16 amino acids. The CDR3, as DNA: TGTGCCAGCAGCTTAGTAACGGCAGGGGTCCCCTACGAGCAGTACTTC. The encoded protein is CASSLVTAGVPYEQYF.

The V call is TRBV4-2, the J call TRBJ2-5, with 11 bases matching TRBD2. V gave up 0 bases and J gave up 6 bases; unmatched junction bases: 15. CDR1 is LGHNA and CDR2 is YNFKEQ in the germline V gene. The CDR3 is made up of 19 amino acids. The CDR3 loop reads CASSQDSTSGGVSSKTQYF. In DNA form, the CDR3 reads TGTGCCAGCAGCCAAGACTCCACTAGCGGGGGTGTTAGCTCGAAGACCCAGTACTTC.

As to this clonotype: Its ends do not fully match the called genes, so a read error is possible. The chain links TRBV6-5 to TRBJ1-6; TRBD1 might be the D (5 bases). CDR3 length equals 14 residues. CDR1 and CDR2 from the germline V gene are MNHEY and SVGAGI. This chain's CDR3 is CASSSRGVNSTLHF. CDR3 DNA sequence: TGTGCCAGCAGTTCCCGGGGCGTTAATTCAACCCTCCACTTT.